A single sample gave rise to the 21 T cell receptor beta chains below, sequenced in a study of blood T cell repertoires in COVID-19. Libraries were prepared by immunoSEQ multiplex PCR; TCRdb keeps only in-frame clonotypes and omits some of them. The sample has fewer than 20,000 clones; approximately 90% are singletons. The sequencing input was peripheral blood. The receptor source for this set is a human donor in a cohort sampled during active COVID-19.

CDR3 DNA: TGTGCCAGCAGCGGTCCGGGACAGGGGGCACAAGGCTACACCTTC. Translated: CASSGPGQGAQGYTF. The chain uses TRBV9 and TRBJ1-2, with 12 bases that match TRBD1. V shed 3 bases and J 8 bases; nucleotides not matched to a gene: 8. CDR3 length: 15 amino acids. CDR1 SGDLS and CDR2 YYNGEE come from the germline V gene.

The rearrangement uses TRBV2 and TRBJ1-2; 7 nucleotides align to TRBD1. From germline, CDR1 is SNHLY and CDR2 FYNNEI. V dropped 7 bases and J dropped 1; count of bases not matched to a gene: 6. CDR3 length equals 14 residues. Here the CDR3 DNA reads TGTGCCAGCATCCGGGACAGCGTTAACTATGGCTACACCTTC. This gives the protein CASIRDSVNYGYTF.

This clone has just one count. The chain is built from TRBV15 and TRBJ1-1; D is undetermined. V was trimmed by 0 bases and J by 5 bases, leaving 7 bases between them. The CDR3 runs to 13 residues. Per the germline V gene, CDR1 is LNHNV and CDR2 is YYDKDF (reference sequence). CDR3 nucleotides: TGTGCCACCAGCAGAGATCGGAGAACTGAAGCTTTCTTT. Residues: CATSRDRRTEAFF.

This rearrangement joins TRBV10-3 to TRBJ2-2; D is perhaps TRBD1 (5 bases). The CDR3 is 14 residues long. V lost 10 bases and J 0 bases, leaving 12 bases between the germline ends. Germline CDR1 and CDR2: ENHRY and SYGVKD. This chain's CDR3 is CATKQDANTGELFF. The CDR3 nucleotides are TGTGCCACCAAACAGGATGCGAACACCGGGGAGCTGTTTTTT.

This chain links TRBV29-1 with TRBJ1-3, with a weak D call TRBD1 (6 bases). The CDR3 sequence is 14 residues long. Germline lookup yields CDR1 SQVTM and CDR2 ANQGSEA. The V and J ends lost 7 bases and 1 base respectively, with 14 bases between them. CDR3 region: CSAARTESGNTIYF. CDR3 sequence (DNA): TGCAGCGCCGCAAGGACAGAATCTGGAAACACCATATATTTT.

The rearrangement uses TRBV9 and TRBJ1-5; a possible D gene is TRBD1 (6 bases). V dropped 2 bases and J dropped 6 bases, with 12 bases sitting between them. CDR3 length equals 14 residues. The germline V gene has CDR1 SGDLS and CDR2 YYNGEE. This CDR3 reads CASSVEGGAQPQHF. CDR3 in DNA: TGTGCCAGCAGCGTGGAGGGGGGGGCTCAGCCCCAGCATTTT.

This chain links TRBV19 with TRBJ2-7; TRBD1 is a possible D gene (5 bases). V lost 6 bases and J 4 bases, leaving 13 bases between the germline ends. Germline V gene data show CDR1 as LNHDA and CDR2 as SQIVND (reference sequence). The CDR3 has 13 amino acids. The CDR3 DNA reads as TGTGCCAGTAGGGTCCAGGGCACTTACGAGCAGTACTTC. Its protein product is CASRVQGTYEQYF.

This clone was seen once. The chain recombines TRBV3-1 (or the pseudogene TRBV3-2) with TRBJ1-4; D remains unclear. Trimming took off 1 base at V and 8 bases at J, with 5 bases between the two ends. The CDR3 spans 12 residues. Germline V gene sequence: CDR1 LGHDT, CDR2 YNNKEL (reference sequence). The CDR3 is CASSQGREKLFF. The CDR3 coding sequence is TGTGCCAGCAGCCAAGGGAGAGAAAAACTGTTTTTT.

The chain couples TRBV30 to TRBJ1-2, with a tentative D call TRBD1 (6 bases). V dropped 0 bases and J dropped 4 bases, with 15 bases sitting between them. Germline loops: CDR1 GTSNPN, CDR2 SVGIG (reference sequence). The CDR3 totals 15 residues. CDR3 amino acids: CAWSVGSGAFYGYTF. The DNA for the CDR3 is TGTGCCTGGAGTGTAGGGTCAGGGGCCTTCTATGGCTACACCTTC.

This clone has more than one count but fewer than ten. V and J are TRBV10-2 and TRBJ2-7; D is unclear. The CDR3 covers 13 residues. Trimming removed 2 bases at V and 3 bases at J, with 8 bases between. The V gene's germline CDR1 is WSHSY and CDR2 SAAADI. The CDR3 region is CASSEGGYYEQYF. CDR3 in DNA: TGCGCCAGCAGTGAGGGCGGTTACTACGAGCAGTACTTC.

V gene TRBV28 combines with J gene TRBJ2-3; maybe TRBD2 (5 bases). This CDR3 is 15 amino acids long. The V end was cut by 2 bases, the J end by 9 bases, with 18 bases between. CDR1 and CDR2 from the germline V gene are MDHEN and SYDVKM. CDR3 nucleotides: TGTGCCAGCAGTTTAAATCTGTCCGGACTGGAGACGCAGTATTTT. It codes for CASSLNLSGLETQYF.

The chain joins TRBV5-1 to TRBJ2-5; 9 positions agree with TRBD2. V lost 0 bases and J lost 1; bases outside the gene matches: 7. The CDR3 is made up of 17 amino acids. Germline CDR1 is SGHRS and CDR2 is YFSETQ. The CDR3 DNA reads as TGCGCCAGCAGCTTGGGGGCTAGCGGGGAACGCCAAGAGACCCAGTACTTC. It yields the protein CASSLGASGERQETQYF. The variable domain in full, with the rest retrieved from reference TRBV5-1 and TRBJ2-5, is KAGVTQTPRYLIKTRGQQVTLSCSPISGHRSVSWYQQTPGQGLQFLFEYFSETQRNKGNFPGRFSGRQFSNSRSEMNVSTLELGDSALYLCASSLGASGERQETQYFGPGTRLLVL.

The chain employs TRBV2 and TRBJ2-5; TRBD2 is a possible D gene (6 bases). In germline, CDR1 is SNHLY, CDR2 FYNNEI. The CDR3 sequence is 18 residues long. Trimming removed 4 bases from V and 5 bases from J, with 26 bases in between. The DNA of the CDR3 is TGTGCCAGCAGTGGAGGTCGGTTGCCCGGGAGTGAGGGGGAGACCCAGTACTTC. Translating gives CASSGGRLPGSEGETQYF.

The V gene is TRBV10-3, the J gene TRBJ2-1; possible D gene TRBD2, 5 bases. The V end was cut by 7 bases, the J end by 6 bases, with 16 bases between. The length of the CDR3 is 14 residues. Germline loops: CDR1 ENHRY, CDR2 SYGVKD. The CDR3 DNA follows: TGTGCCATCAAGAAGACAAACGCGGGCAATGAGCAGTTCTTC. Translated, it gives CAIKKTNAGNEQFF.

The chain combines TRBV4-2 with TRBJ1-2; TRBD1 matches 11 bases. After removal of 1 base from V and 7 bases from J, the junction contained 8 bases not matched to a gene. The CDR3 contains 16 residues. CDR1 is LGHNA and CDR2 is YNFKEQ in the germline V gene. CDR3 region: CASSQVGGQGAPGYTF. CDR3 nucleotide sequence: TGTGCCAGCAGCCAAGTGGGCGGACAGGGGGCGCCTGGCTACACCTTC.

The rearrangement joins TRBV5-5 to TRBJ2-7, with 10 positions matching TRBD1. The CDR3 is 15 amino acids. Germline V gene lookup returns CDR1 SGHKS and CDR2 YYEKEE (reference sequence). Losses at the gene ends were 0 bases for V and 2 bases for J; bases not matched to a gene: 2. The CDR3 is CASSLEGTGAYEQYF. The CDR3 nucleotides read TGTGCCAGCAGCTTGGAGGGGACAGGGGCCTACGAGCAGTACTTC.

The chain employs TRBV28 and TRBJ2-3, with D uncertain. CDR1 MDHEN and CDR2 SYDVKM come from the germline V gene. V lost 6 bases and J 0 bases, leaving 13 bases between the germline ends. There are 15 residues in the CDR3. The CDR3 DNA is TGTGCCAGCAGCCCCCTCGGTCGTAGCACAGATACGCAGTATTTT. Encoded protein: CASSPLGRSTDTQYF.

The chain is built from TRBV9 and TRBJ2-2; 12 positions agree with TRBD2. Germline V CDR1 and CDR2: SGDLS, YYNGEE. This CDR3 comprises 19 residues. The junction had 9 bases not matched to a gene; V was cut back by 3 bases and J by 0 bases. In DNA, the CDR3 is TGTGCCAGCAGCGCCCGTCTACTAGCGGGGGGTTCGAACACCGGGGAGCTGTTTTTT. Its protein is CASSARLLAGGSNTGELFF.

The V gene is TRBV5-1, the J gene TRBJ2-3, with a possible D match to TRBD2 (5 bases). Germline assignment: CDR1 SGHRS and CDR2 YFSETQ. V was cut by 4 bases and J by 5 bases, with 17 bases left in between. The CDR3 totals 15 residues. CDR3 protein: CASSPSASSGDTQYF. The DNA of the CDR3 is TGCGCCAGCAGCCCATCTGCCTCAAGCGGAGATACGCAGTATTTT.

The chain couples TRBV7-2 to TRBJ2-7; 10 bases fit TRBD1. Per germline, CDR1 SGHTA and CDR2 FQGNSA. This CDR3 is 15 amino acids long. Trimming at V came to 5 bases and at J to 1 base, leaving 5 bases not matched to a gene. CDR3 in DNA: TGTGCCAGCAGCCATCGGACAGGGGGGTCCTACGAGCAGTACTTC. Residues: CASSHRTGGSYEQYF.

The J gene is TRBJ2-1, the V gene TRBV27, with 7 positions matching TRBD2. The CDR3 extends over 14 amino acids. Germline loops: CDR1 MNHEY, CDR2 SMNVEV (reference sequence). The J segment lost 12 bases and the V segment lost 5 bases, leaving 13 bases of the junction unmatched. CDR3 nucleotides: TGTGCCAGCAGTCCCGGCCTAGCGGTCCGAGGGCAGTTCTTC. Translated, it gives CASSPGLAVRGQFF.